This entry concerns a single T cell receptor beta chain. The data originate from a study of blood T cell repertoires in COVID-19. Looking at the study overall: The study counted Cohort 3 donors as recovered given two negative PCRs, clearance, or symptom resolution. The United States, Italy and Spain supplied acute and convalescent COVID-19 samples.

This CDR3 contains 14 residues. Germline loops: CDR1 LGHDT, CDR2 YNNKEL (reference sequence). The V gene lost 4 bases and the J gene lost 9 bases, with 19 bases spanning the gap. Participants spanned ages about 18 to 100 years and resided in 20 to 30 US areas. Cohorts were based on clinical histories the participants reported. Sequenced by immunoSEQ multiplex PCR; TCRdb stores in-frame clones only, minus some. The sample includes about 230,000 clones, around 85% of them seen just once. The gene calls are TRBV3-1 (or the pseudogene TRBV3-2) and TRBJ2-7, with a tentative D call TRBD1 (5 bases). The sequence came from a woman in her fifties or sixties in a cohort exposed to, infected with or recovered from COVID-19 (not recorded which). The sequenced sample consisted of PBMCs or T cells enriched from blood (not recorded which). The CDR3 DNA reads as TGTGCCAGCAGCCTTAAAATTCGACAGTTCTTGCAGTACTTC. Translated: CASSLKIRQFLQYF.